The clone carrying this TCR beta chain was counted many times. This entry comes from a study of patients and donors after allogeneic stem cell transplantation. The CDR3 totals 12 residues. Germline V gene sequence: CDR1 DFQATT, CDR2 SNEGSKA (reference sequence). V dropped 7 bases and J dropped 3 bases, with 7 bases sitting between them. TCRdb reprocessed the RT-PCR reads via MiXCR and lists one record per CDR3 protein. The sample lists about a million distinct CDR3 sequences, roughly 18% occurring once. This rearrangement joins TRBV20-1 to TRBJ1-6; D unclear. Sequencing was carried out using blood, either unsorted or a sorted T cell fraction (not recorded which). This clonotype originated in a human donor who was either an allogeneic HSCT recipient or a stem cell or donor lymphocyte infusion donor (not recorded which). It is not recorded whose cells these are; they may come from a transplant donor. The CDR3 coding sequence is TGCAGTGTGGGAGGCTATAATTCACCCCTCCACTTT. Protein sequence: CSVGGYNSPLHF.